A single sample is the source of the 24 T cell receptor beta chains below, sequenced in a study of T cell changes during pregnancy in multiple sclerosis. The repertoire was sequenced with immunoSEQ multiplex PCR; TCRdb's copy has only in-frame clones and lacks some. The repertoire holds around 57,000 clones, with about 90% as singletons. Sample: CD4+ T cells from peripheral blood mononuclear cells, taken after pregnancy. These receptors all come from a female donor in good health, enrolled as a control in a pregnancy study.

The chain joins TRBV19 to TRBJ2-3, with D possibly being TRBD1 (6 bases). CDR1 is LNHDA, CDR2 SQIVND, per germline (reference sequence). Trimming cost V 9 bases and J 2 bases, with 12 bases left between them. The CDR3 is 13 amino acids. The CDR3 loop is CASQGTPTDTQYF. In DNA, the CDR3 is TGTGCCAGCCAGGGGACCCCCACAGATACGCAGTATTTT.

The chain recombines TRBV7-6 with TRBJ1-6, with D perhaps matching TRBD1 (6 bases). CDR1 is SGHVS, CDR2 FNYEAQ, per germline. V gave up 5 bases and J gave up 9 bases, with 14 bases separating them. This CDR3 is built from 14 residues. In DNA form, the CDR3 reads TGTGCCAGCAGCCAACTCCAGGGGAGTTCACCCCTCCACTTT. Translation gives CASSQLQGSSPLHF.

The rearrangement links TRBV19 to TRBJ1-4; possibly TRBD1 for D (6 bases). The CDR3 is made up of 16 amino acids. Germline assignment: CDR1 LNHDA and CDR2 SQIVND (reference sequence). Trimming took 5 bases from V and 0 from J, leaving 13 bases between them. The CDR3 reads CASSRKRQATNEKLFF. The DNA for the CDR3 is TGTGCCAGTAGTCGGAAAAGACAGGCAACTAATGAAAAACTGTTTTTT.

In this sample, this clone turned up once. This chain connects TRBV4-2 to TRBJ2-3; D is possibly TRBD1 (5 bases). The CDR3 sequence is 16 residues long. V was shortened by 4 bases and J by 0 bases, with 14 bases between the two germline ends. The germline CDR1 and CDR2 sequences are LGHNA and YNFKEQ. The chain's CDR3 is CASSRLTGVSTDTQYF. CDR3 nucleotide sequence: TGTGCCAGCAGCCGACTTACAGGTGTCAGCACAGATACGCAGTATTTT.

This clone was observed once. J is TRBJ1-5 and V is TRBV12-5; 8 positions agree with TRBD1. The germline V gene encodes CDR1 LGHNT and CDR2 FRNRAP. V shed 6 bases and J 0 bases; nucleotides not matched to a gene: 28. The CDR3 has 23 residues. CDR3 amino acids: CASGHGRKRTGKLINDSNQPQHF. The CDR3 region has the DNA TGTGCTAGTGGCCACGGCAGAAAAAGGACAGGGAAATTAATTAACGATAGCAATCAGCCCCAGCATTTT.

The chain combines TRBV19 with TRBJ2-5, with 7 positions matching TRBD2. CDR3 size: 13 residues. Looked up from germline, CDR1 is LNHDA and CDR2 is SQIVND (reference sequence). Trimming at V came to 7 bases and at J to 5 bases, leaving 7 bases not matched to a gene. The CDR3 DNA is TGTGCCAGTACACAAGACGGGGGGGAGACCCAGTACTTC. Translated, it gives CASTQDGGETQYF.

This clone has only one observation. This chain links TRBV9 with TRBJ1-2, with D hard to call. The CDR3 spans 13 residues. V was pared by 0 bases and J by 4 bases, with 7 bases between. Germline values: CDR1 SGDLS, CDR2 YYNGEE. CDR3 bases: TGTGCCAGCAGCGTAGTGGGAGGCTATGGCTACACCTTC. This sequence encodes CASSVVGGYGYTF. Together with reference TRBV9 and TRBJ1-2, the CDR3 gives the full variable domain: DSGVTQTPKHLITATGQRVTLRCSPRSGDLSVYWYQQSLDQGLQFLIQYYNGEERAKGNILERFSAQQFPDLHSELNLSSLELGDSALYFCASSVVGGYGYTFGSGTRLTVV.

This sequence joins TRBV5-4 and TRBJ2-3; D not certain. Between the trimmed V and J ends, which lost 4 bases and 2 bases, there was a span of 5 bases. Germline CDR1 is SGHNT and CDR2 is YYREEE (reference sequence). CDR3 length: 12 residues. Here the CDR3 reads CASSRPTDTQYF. As DNA, the CDR3 is TGTGCCAGCAGCCGTCCCACAGATACGCAGTATTTT.

This sequence joins TRBV7-2 and TRBJ1-1; TRBD1 might be the D (5 bases). The CDR3 length is 13 residues. The V gene's germline CDR1 is SGHTA and CDR2 FQGNSA. V was trimmed by 10 bases and J by 1 base, leaving 13 bases between them. The CDR3 coding sequence is TGTGCCACCAGGGCCCGGGGGAACACTGAAGCTTTCTTT. Protein product: CATRARGNTEAFF.

This clone is a singleton in its sample. V and J are TRBV18 and TRBJ2-2; perhaps TRBD1 as D (5 bases). The CDR3 covers 15 residues. CDR1 KGHSH and CDR2 LQKENI come from the germline V gene. Trimming removed 6 bases at V and 5 bases at J, with 16 bases between. As DNA, the CDR3 is TGTGCCAGCTCCCCCGACAGCATAAAAACCGGGGAGCTGTTTTTT. It is translated as CASSPDSIKTGELFF. The full variable domain, with the rest looked up from reference TRBV18 and TRBJ2-2, is NAGVMQNPRHLVRRRGQEARLRCSPMKGHSHVYWYRQLPEEGLKFMVYLQKENIIDESGMPKERFSAEFPKEGPSILRIQQVVRGDSAAYFCASSPDSIKTGELFFGEGSRLTVL.

This chain connects TRBV6-1 to TRBJ2-5; D gene uncertain. Trimming removed 6 bases at V and 7 bases at J, with 18 bases between. Germline V gene lookup returns CDR1 MNHNS and CDR2 SASEGT. The CDR3 runs to 14 residues. The CDR3 DNA sequence: TGTGCCAGCAGCCAGACATTTCCCTTCGGGACCCAGTACTTC. Amino acids: CASSQTFPFGTQYF.

The chain carries TRBV5-8 and TRBJ2-3, with TRBD2 matching 9 bases. Germline assignment: CDR1 SGHTS and CDR2 YDEGEE. The V and J ends lost 0 bases and 0 bases, in that order; junction bases with no gene match: 5. This CDR3 has 17 residues. CDR3 loop: CASSLGQRGASTDTQYF. CDR3 nucleotides: TGTGCCAGCAGCTTGGGGCAGCGGGGGGCGAGCACAGATACGCAGTATTTT.

V and J are TRBV28 and TRBJ1-5; TRBD1 is a possible D gene (6 bases). The V end was cut by 5 bases, the J end by 1 base, with 12 bases between. CDR1 MDHEN and CDR2 SYDVKM come from the germline V gene. This CDR3 is 15 amino acids long. CDR3 amino acids: CASSPTGTSNQPQHF. The CDR3 DNA is TGTGCCAGCAGTCCGACAGGTACGAGCAATCAGCCCCAGCATTTT.

This chain uses TRBV11-1 with TRBJ2-7; 9 bases are a match to TRBD1. The CDR3 runs to 15 residues. Germline loops: CDR1 SGHAT, CDR2 FQDESV (reference sequence). V gave up 10 bases and J gave up 2 bases; unmatched junction bases: 12. The CDR3 coding sequence is TGTGCCACTCACAAGGGAACAGGGGGCACCTACGAGCAGTACTTC. Encoded protein: CATHKGTGGTYEQYF.

This chain connects TRBV7-2 to TRBJ2-7; 7 bases are a match to TRBD1. In germline, CDR1 is SGHTA, CDR2 FQGNSA. The CDR3 sequence is 16 residues long. The V gene end was trimmed by 5 bases and the J gene end by 1 base; junction bases not matched to a gene: 11. The CDR3 loop is CASSRSSSTGSYEQYF. The CDR3 region has the DNA TGTGCCAGCAGCCGGTCGTCCTCGACAGGGTCCTACGAGCAGTACTTC.

This clone was seen more than once but under ten times. Within the sample, other DNA sequences also encode this same CDR3. This chain joins TRBV20-1 and TRBJ1-1; D unresolved. Germline V gene lookup returns CDR1 DFQATT and CDR2 SNEGSKA (reference sequence). This CDR3 is built from 11 residues. Trimming stripped 5 bases from V and 2 bases from J, with 6 bases between. The CDR3 nucleotides are TGCAGTGCTCCAGGCAACACTGAAGCTTTCTTT. Translation gives CSAPGNTEAFF.

V usage is TRBV19 and J usage is TRBJ1-6, with TRBD1 as a possible D gene (6 bases). V was clipped by 7 bases and J by 14 bases, with 21 bases between them. The CDR3 totals 14 residues. Germline values: CDR1 LNHDA, CDR2 SQIVND (reference sequence). The CDR3 DNA reads as TGTGCCAGTACCCCAGGCAGGGGATGGCGCGCCCTCCACTTT. This encodes CASTPGRGWRALHF.

There are a few counts of this clone. This chain links TRBV6-1 with TRBJ2-5, with a tentative D call TRBD1 (6 bases). V shed 4 bases and J shed 5 bases, with 20 bases lying between them. The CDR3 runs to 16 residues. Germline CDR1 and CDR2: MNHNS and SASEGT. This chain's CDR3 is CASSATPDSQGETQYF. The CDR3 nucleotides are TGTGCCAGCAGTGCTACGCCGGACAGTCAAGGGGAGACCCAGTACTTC.

As regards this clone: Mismatch with germline at one junction end may stem from a read error. The chain joins TRBV7-2 to TRBJ1-2, with 7 positions matching TRBD1. CDR1 and CDR2 (germline): SGHTA, FQGNSA. The CDR3 runs to 12 residues. The chain's CDR3 is CASSLVFTGQNF. The CDR3, as DNA: TGTGCCAGCAGCTTAGTGTTCACGGGACAGAACTTC.

The rearrangement links TRBV6-1 to TRBJ2-2, with D uncertain. The germline V gene encodes CDR1 MNHNS and CDR2 SASEGT. CDR3 size: 12 residues. The ends were cut back, 7 bases at V and 1 base at J, with 4 bases in the middle. The DNA for the CDR3 is TGTGCCAGCAAGCGGAACACCGGGGAGCTGTTTTTT. Its protein product is CASKRNTGELFF.

The chain links TRBV7-2 to TRBJ1-3; D is perhaps TRBD1 (5 bases). The CDR3 has 18 amino acids. V gave up 6 bases and J gave up 2 bases, with 23 bases separating them. The germline gives CDR1 SGHTA, CDR2 FQGNSA. CDR3 nucleotides: TGTGCCAGCAGTCGTGCGTCGGTTGTAGCAGGGACTGGAAACACCATATATTTT. Encoded protein: CASSRASVVAGTGNTIYF.

The chain has TRBV4-1 and TRBJ2-7, with D maybe TRBD2 (5 bases). The CDR3 extends over 16 amino acids. Germline V gene sequence: CDR1 MGHRA, CDR2 YSYEKL. Deletions cut 1 base from V and 2 bases from J, with 15 bases between. The chain's CDR3 is CASSQVLTASTYEQYF. The CDR3 region has the DNA TGCGCCAGCAGCCAAGTTTTAACGGCTAGCACCTACGAGCAGTACTTC.

CDR3 bases: TGTGCCAGCAGTCCCAGTGTTACTGGAAACACCATATATTTT. Translated: CASSPSVTGNTIYF. V gene TRBV27 combines with J gene TRBJ1-3; D not certain. The CDR3 consists of 14 residues. V was trimmed by 5 bases and J by 2 bases, leaving 10 bases between them. CDR1 MNHEY and CDR2 SMNVEV come from the germline V gene (reference sequence).

The chain has TRBV30 and TRBJ1-3, with D uncertain. CDR1 is GTSNPN, CDR2 SVGIG, per germline (reference sequence). The V and J ends lost 0 bases and 0 bases respectively, with 9 bases between them. The CDR3 runs to 15 residues. The CDR3 protein is CAWSVAVRSGNTIYF. The CDR3 DNA is TGTGCCTGGAGTGTAGCGGTGCGCTCTGGAAACACCATATATTTT. Complete variable domain (other parts from reference TRBV30 and TRBJ1-3): SQTIHQWPATLVQPVGSPLSLECTVEGTSNPNLYWYRQAAGRGLQLLFYSVGIGQISSEVPQNLSASRPQDRQFILSSKKLLLSDSGFYLCAWSVAVRSGNTIYFGEGSWLTVV.